This T cell receptor beta chain was captured in a study of cytotoxic CD8 clonotypes in ibrutinib-treated CLL. Germline values: CDR1 SEHNR, CDR2 FQNEAQ (reference sequence). CDR3 length: 12 amino acids. V gave up 4 bases and J gave up 5 bases, with 8 bases separating them. Repertoires were generated with immunoSEQ multiplex PCR, while TCRdb's copy carries only in-frame clones and drops some. The sample carries 160,000 or so clones, 88% recorded once. The material sequenced was PBMCs, taken at disease progression, from a patient treated with ibrutinib. The chain employs TRBV7-9 and TRBJ1-2, with D unclear. The receptor was isolated from a human donor with chronic lymphocytic leukemia. The chain's CDR3 is CASSYTEYGYTF. The CDR3 nucleotides are TGTGCCAGCAGCTATACAGAATATGGCTACACCTTC.